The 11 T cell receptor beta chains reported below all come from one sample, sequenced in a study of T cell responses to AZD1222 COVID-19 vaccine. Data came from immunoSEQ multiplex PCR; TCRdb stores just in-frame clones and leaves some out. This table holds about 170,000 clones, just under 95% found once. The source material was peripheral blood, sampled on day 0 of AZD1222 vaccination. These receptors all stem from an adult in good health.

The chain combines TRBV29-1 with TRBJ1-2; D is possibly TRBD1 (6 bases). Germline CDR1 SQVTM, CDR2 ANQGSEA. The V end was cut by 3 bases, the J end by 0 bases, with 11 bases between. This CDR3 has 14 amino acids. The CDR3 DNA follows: TGCAGCGTTGAGGGGGGCCGGGCTAACTATGGCTACACCTTC. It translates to CSVEGGRANYGYTF.

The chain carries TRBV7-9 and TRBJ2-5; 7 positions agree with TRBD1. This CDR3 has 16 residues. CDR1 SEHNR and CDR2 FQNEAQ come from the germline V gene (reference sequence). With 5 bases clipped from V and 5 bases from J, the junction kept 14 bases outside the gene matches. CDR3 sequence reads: CASSPPLRRGQETQYF. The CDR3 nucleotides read TGTGCCAGCAGCCCCCCCCTGCGTAGGGGGCAGGAGACCCAGTACTTC. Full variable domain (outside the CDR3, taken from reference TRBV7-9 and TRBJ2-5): DTGVSQNPRHKITKRGQNVTFRCDPISEHNRLYWYRQTLGQGPEFLTYFQNEAQLEKSRLLSDRFSAERPKGSFSTLEIQRTEQGDSAMYLCASSPPLRRGQETQYFGPGTRLLVL.

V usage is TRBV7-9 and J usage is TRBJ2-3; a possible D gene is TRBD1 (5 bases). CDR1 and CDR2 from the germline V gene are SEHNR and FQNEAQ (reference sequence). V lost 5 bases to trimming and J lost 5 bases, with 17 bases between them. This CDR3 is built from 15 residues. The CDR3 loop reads CASSLGDQWQDTQYF. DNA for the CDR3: TGTGCCAGCAGCCTAGGGGATCAATGGCAAGATACGCAGTATTTT.

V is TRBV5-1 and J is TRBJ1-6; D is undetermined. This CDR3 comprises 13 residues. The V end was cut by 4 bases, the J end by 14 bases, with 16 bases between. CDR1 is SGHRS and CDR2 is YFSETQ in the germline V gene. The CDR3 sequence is CASSATGPEALHF. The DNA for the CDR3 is TGCGCCAGCAGCGCAACCGGGCCCGAGGCCCTCCACTTT.

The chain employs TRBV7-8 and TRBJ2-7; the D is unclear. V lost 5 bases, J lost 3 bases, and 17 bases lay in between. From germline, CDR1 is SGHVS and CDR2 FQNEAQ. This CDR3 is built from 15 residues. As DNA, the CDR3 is TGTGCCAGCAGCCCGAGCCGGGTCCTAATCTACGAGCAGTACTTC. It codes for CASSPSRVLIYEQYF.

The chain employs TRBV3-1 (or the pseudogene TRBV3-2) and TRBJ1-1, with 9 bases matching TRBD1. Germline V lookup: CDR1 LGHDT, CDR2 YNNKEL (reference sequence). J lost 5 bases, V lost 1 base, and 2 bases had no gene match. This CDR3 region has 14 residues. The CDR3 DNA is TGTGCCAGCAGCCAAGGACAGGGGGTTACTGAAGCTTTCTTT. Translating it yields CASSQGQGVTEAFF.

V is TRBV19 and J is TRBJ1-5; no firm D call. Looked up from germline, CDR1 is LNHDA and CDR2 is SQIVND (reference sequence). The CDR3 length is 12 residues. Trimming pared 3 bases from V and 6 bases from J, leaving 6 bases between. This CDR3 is CASSILSQPQHF. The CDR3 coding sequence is TGTGCCAGTAGTATTTTAAGTCAGCCCCAGCATTTT. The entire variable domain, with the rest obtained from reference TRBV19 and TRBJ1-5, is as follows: DGGITQSPKYLFRKEGQNVTLSCEQNLNHDAMYWYRQDPGQGLRLIYYSQIVNDFQKGDIAEGYSVSREKKESFPLTVTSAQKNPTAFYLCASSILSQPQHFGDGTRLSIL.

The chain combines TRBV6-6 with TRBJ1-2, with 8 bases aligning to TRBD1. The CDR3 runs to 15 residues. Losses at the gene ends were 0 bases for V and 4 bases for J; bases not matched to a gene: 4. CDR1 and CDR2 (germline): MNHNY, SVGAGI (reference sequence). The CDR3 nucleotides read TGTGCCAGCAGTTACTCGACAGGGGAGGCCTATGGCTACACCTTC. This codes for CASSYSTGEAYGYTF.

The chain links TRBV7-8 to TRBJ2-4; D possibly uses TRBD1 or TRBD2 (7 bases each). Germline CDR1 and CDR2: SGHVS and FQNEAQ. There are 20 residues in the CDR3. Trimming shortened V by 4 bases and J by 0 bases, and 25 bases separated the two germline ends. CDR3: CASSYMRGTEAGVAKNIQYF. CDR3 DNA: TGTGCCAGCAGCTATATGCGAGGGACAGAGGCGGGGGTAGCCAAAAACATTCAGTACTTC.

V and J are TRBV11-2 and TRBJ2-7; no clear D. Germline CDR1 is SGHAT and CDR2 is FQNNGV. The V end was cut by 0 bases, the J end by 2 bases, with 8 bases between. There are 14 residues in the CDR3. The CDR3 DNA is TGTGCCAGCAGCTTAGATTCCCTAGCCTACGAGCAGTACTTC. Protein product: CASSLDSLAYEQYF.

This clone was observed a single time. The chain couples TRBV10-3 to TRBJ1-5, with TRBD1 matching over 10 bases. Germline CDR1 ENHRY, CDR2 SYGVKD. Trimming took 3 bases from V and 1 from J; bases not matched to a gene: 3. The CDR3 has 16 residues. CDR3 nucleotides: TGTGCCATCAGTGACCCGGGACAGGGGAGCAATCAGCCCCAGCATTTT. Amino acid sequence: CAISDPGQGSNQPQHF.